The rows below give T cell receptor beta chains drawn from one sample of a study of OX40 agonist ivuxolimab in advanced cancers. Assay used: immunoSEQ multiplex PCR; TCRdb lists only in-frame clones, some missing. The sample has some 50,000 clones; over 75% are singletons. The starting material was CD4+ or CD8+ T cells sorted from blood, obtained in a trial of the OX40 agonist ivuxolimab. The receptors shown here come from an adult with an advanced solid tumor such as melanoma, head and neck, liver or kidney cancer. The CDR3 runs from the conserved cysteine through the conserved F or W. The order of the fields is D gene, clone size, J gene, V gene, CDR3 protein, CDR3 DNA. The D gene is left open where the match is weak. Some rows mark clone size as missing; the rest say once, few, many or name a class of expanded clone.

- - TRBJ2-1 TRBV13 CASSPFGPTPPYNEQFF TGTGCCAGCAGCCCTTTCGGACCAACCCCCCCCTACAATGAGCAGTTCTTC
- - TRBJ1-2 TRBV6-5 CASSYSMVGNGGYTF TGTGCCAGCAGTTACTCGATGGTAGGAAATGGGGGCTACACCTTC
TRBD1 once TRBJ1-6 TRBV5-4 CASSQWDRGVDSPLHF TGCGCCAGCAGCCAATGGGACAGGGGAGTCGATTCACCCCTCCACTTT
- - TRBJ2-7 TRBV7-9 CASSSGVGPGEQYF TGTGCCAGCAGCTCAGGGGTGGGCCCGGGCGAGCAGTACTTC
- - TRBJ1-1 TRBV13 CASSLTAGRGNTEAFF TGTGCCAGCAGTCTAACCGCAGGAAGGGGGAACACTGAAGCTTTCTTT
- - TRBJ2-1 TRBV5-1 CTSSWRNEQFF TGCACCAGCAGCTGGAGGAATGAGCAGTTCTTC
TRBD1 - TRBJ2-3 TRBV7-6 CASSLGGGTTDTQYF TGTGCCAGCAGCCTAGGGGGCGGAACCACAGATACGCAGTATTTT
- - TRBJ2-1 TRBV13 CASSLGQGNNEQFF TGTGCCAGCAGCTTGGGCCAGGGCAACAATGAGCAGTTCTTC
TRBD2 - TRBJ2-7 TRBV9 CASSLAGGTYEQYF TGTGCCAGCAGCCTAGCGGGAGGGACGTACGAGCAGTACTTC
TRBD1 once TRBJ1-2 TRBV5-4 CASSFLQGALDGYTF TGTGCCAGCAGCTTTTTGCAGGGGGCACTGGATGGCTACACCTTC
TRBD1 few TRBJ1-5 TRBV5-6 CASSMGQGGQPQHF TGTGCCAGCAGCATGGGACAGGGAGGTCAGCCCCAGCATTTT
TRBD1 - TRBJ1-4 TRBV5-6 CASSLALGTGPEKLFF TGTGCCAGCAGCTTGGCCCTCGGGACAGGGCCGGAAAAACTGTTTTTT
TRBD2 - TRBJ2-1 TRBV19 CASSAGGRNNEQFF TGTGCCAGTAGTGCGGGGGGCCGCAACAATGAGCAGTTCTTC
- - TRBJ1-2 TRBV9 CASSGNYRDSYGYTF TGTGCCAGCAGCGGAAACTACAGGGATTCCTATGGCTACACCTTC
- - TRBJ2-2 TRBV4-3 CASSQNPGYTGELFF TGCGCCAGCAGCCAAAATCCCGGATACACCGGGGAGCTGTTTTTT
TRBD1 - TRBJ2-2 TRBV28 CASSPGTGSTGELFF TGTGCCAGCAGTCCCGGGACAGGGTCCACCGGGGAGCTGTTTTTT
TRBD2 - TRBJ2-1 TRBV5-4 CASSFGGEGSEQFF TGTGCCAGCAGCTTCGGAGGGGAGGGGAGTGAGCAGTTCTTC
- - TRBJ1-2 TRBV4-2 CASSLSGTRYGYTF TGTGCCAGCAGCTTGTCCGGGACCCGCTATGGCTACACCTTC
TRBD1 once TRBJ2-3 TRBV11-3 CASSLAPGGPDTQYF TGTGCCAGCAGCTTAGCGCCAGGGGGACCAGATACGCAGTATTTT
TRBD2 - TRBJ2-3 TRBV11-2 CASSLGGSGNTQYF TGTGCCAGCAGCTTAGGGGGTAGCGGGAATACGCAGTATTTT
- - TRBJ2-7 TRBV4-1 CASSQAGETYEQYF TGCGCCAGCAGCCAAGCGGGAGAAACCTACGAGCAGTACTTC
TRBD1 - TRBJ2-7 TRBV5-8 CASILTGTGKRTRSYEQYF TGTGCCAGCATCCTCACTGGGACAGGGAAACGGACTCGTTCCTACGAGCAGTACTTC
TRBD1 - TRBJ1-2 TRBV7-9 CASSLSIRQGLDGYTF TGTGCCAGCAGCTTAAGCATAAGACAGGGTTTGGATGGCTACACCTTC
- - TRBJ1-5 TRBV5-6 CASSFGGKPQHF TGTGCCAGCAGCTTTGGGGGAAAGCCCCAGCATTTT
- - TRBJ2-7 TRBV4-1 CASSRSQYF TGCGCCAGCAGTAGGAGTCAGTACTTC
- - TRBJ2-4 TRBV13 CASSLGEAKNIQYF TGTGCCAGCAGCTTAGGCGAAGCCAAAAACATTCAGTACTTC
- - TRBJ2-1 TRBV5-1 CASSLVYGNEQFF TGCGCCAGCAGCTTGGTTTACGGGAATGAGCAGTTCTTC
- - TRBJ2-6 TRBV28 CASSPKLSGANVLTF TGTGCCAGCAGTCCCAAGCTCTCTGGGGCCAACGTCCTGACTTTC
- - TRBJ2-1 TRBV15 CATSSPELSSYNEQFF TGTGCCACCAGCAGCCCAGAACTAAGCTCCTACAATGAGCAGTTCTTC
TRBD2 once TRBJ2-1 TRBV14 CASSQDGLGPYNEQFF TGTGCCAGCAGCCAAGATGGACTAGGGCCCTACAATGAGCAGTTCTTC
TRBD2 once TRBJ2-7 TRBV7-9 CASSLLAGGVDEQYF TGTGCCAGCAGCTTACTAGCGGGAGGTGTCGACGAGCAGTACTTC
- - TRBJ2-7 TRBV5-1 CASSVPSYEQYF TGCGCCAGCAGCGTCCCCTCCTACGAGCAGTACTTC
- once TRBJ2-7 TRBV29-1 CSVDGQSSYEQYF TGCAGCGTTGATGGGCAAAGCTCCTACGAGCAGTACTTC
TRBD1 - TRBJ2-5 TRBV9 CASSVGAGTGVETQYF TGTGCCAGCAGCGTAGGGGCCGGGACAGGGGTAGAGACCCAGTACTTC
- - TRBJ2-7 TRBV20-1 CSAPLGEQYF TGCAGTGCGCCGCTAGGGGAGCAGTACTTC
- - TRBJ2-3 TRBV2 CASRIGHTDTQYF TGTGCCAGCAGGATTGGTCACACAGATACGCAGTATTTT
- - TRBJ1-4 TRBV6-6 CASSSPPGDEKLFF TGTGCCAGCAGTTCCCCTCCAGGGGACGAAAAACTGTTTTTT
- - TRBJ2-2 TRBV7-9 CASRPGRGPNTGELFF TGTGCCAGCCGGCCGGGGCGGGGGCCGAACACCGGGGAGCTGTTTTTT
- - TRBJ2-2 TRBV19 CASSTSYTGELFF TGTGCCAGTAGTACTTCTTACACCGGGGAGCTGTTTTTT
TRBD2 - TRBJ2-5 TRBV19 CASSVLFSAGDQETQYF TGTGCCAGTAGTGTCCTTTTTAGCGCGGGGGACCAAGAGACCCAGTACTTC
- - TRBJ1-1 TRBV5-1 CASSPTGGGEAFF TGCGCCAGCAGCCCCACGGGGGGAGGTGAAGCTTTCTTT
TRBD1 - TRBJ2-7 TRBV28 CASSLGQAGYEQYF TGTGCCAGCAGTCTGGGACAGGCGGGCTACGAGCAGTACTTC
TRBD2 - TRBJ2-3 TRBV6-1 CASPSGTRTDTQYF TGTGCCAGCCCGAGCGGGACCCGCACAGATACGCAGTATTTT
TRBD2 - TRBJ2-2 TRBV4-2 CASSQVSASGRAWGAGELFF TGTGCCAGCAGCCAAGTGTCTGCTAGCGGGAGGGCGTGGGGTGCCGGGGAGCTGTTTTTT
- - TRBJ1-2 TRBV4-2 CASSPGGVGLGYTF TGTGCCAGCAGCCCCGGCGGGGTGGGACTGGGCTACACCTTC
TRBD2 - TRBJ2-1 TRBV15 CATSSRTLAGRAEQFF TGTGCCACCAGCTCCCGAACCCTAGCGGGAAGGGCGGAGCAGTTCTTC
- - TRBJ2-2 TRBV4-1 CASSQAPTYTGELFF TGCGCCAGCAGCCAAGCCCCCACGTACACCGGGGAGCTGTTTTTT
TRBD1 - TRBJ1-1 TRBV30 CAWSVWDRVVGTEAFF TGTGCCTGGAGTGTATGGGACAGGGTAGTAGGCACTGAAGCTTTCTTT
TRBD2 - TRBJ2-1 TRBV6-5 CASSSPGTSGTGEQFF TGTGCCAGCAGTTCCCCCGGGACTAGCGGGACAGGTGAGCAGTTCTTC
- - TRBJ2-1 TRBV10-3 CAISEPGLLNNEQFF TGTGCCATCAGTGAGCCGGGACTCCTCAACAATGAGCAGTTCTTC
TRBD1 - TRBJ2-4 TRBV19 CASSKGQGAYIQYF TGTGCCAGTAGTAAAGGACAGGGGGCATACATTCAGTACTTC
TRBD1 - TRBJ2-5 TRBV18 CASSPKDRVGETQYF TGTGCCAGCTCACCCAAGGACAGGGTGGGGGAGACCCAGTACTTC
- - TRBJ2-2 TRBV7-2 CASSPESGELFF TGTGCCAGCAGCCCGGAATCCGGGGAGCTGTTTTTT
- - TRBJ2-2 TRBV6-5 CASSYYPTPGELFF TGTGCCAGCAGTTACTACCCGACCCCCGGGGAGCTGTTTTTT
- - TRBJ2-2 TRBV7-2 CASSFLATSSGELFF TGTGCCAGCAGCTTTCTAGCAACTTCATCCGGGGAGCTGTTTTTT